The rows below give T cell receptor beta chains drawn from one sample of a study of shared clonotypes between healthy human individuals. The table came from immunoSEQ multiplex PCR; TCRdb's copy has only in-frame clones and leaves some out. This sample has some 2,000,000 clones, with more than 90% found just once. Sequencing was carried out using naive CD4+ T cells sorted from blood. Receptor source: a man younger than 35 in good health. Each CDR3 is given with its conserved first and last residue. D genes are given only for firm matches. Expanded clones are given a class, and other clones once, few, many or no size at all.

clone_size: once
v_call: TRBV7-9
d_call: TRBD2
j_call: TRBJ2-1
cdr3_length: 15
cdr3_aa: CASSPGTSGQGEQFF
cdr3_nt: TGTGCCAGCAGCCCAGGGACTAGCGGGCAGGGGGAGCAGTTCTTC

clone_size: NA
v_call: TRBV7-2
d_call: TRBD2
j_call: TRBJ2-7
cdr3_length: 15
cdr3_aa: CASSRTGLAGDEQYF
cdr3_nt: TGTGCCAGCAGCCGTACGGGGCTAGCGGGTGACGAGCAGTACTTC

clone_size: NA
v_call: TRBV2
d_call: TRBD1
j_call: TRBJ1-1
cdr3_length: 13
cdr3_aa: CASSGTGFTEAFF
cdr3_nt: TGTGCCAGCTCCGGGACAGGGTTTACTGAAGCTTTCTTT

clone_size: NA
v_call: TRBV18
d_call: NA
j_call: TRBJ2-5
cdr3_length: 12
cdr3_aa: CASSPNRETQYF
cdr3_nt: TGTGCCAGCTCACCAAACAGGGAGACCCAGTACTTC

clone_size: NA
v_call: TRBV28
d_call: NA
j_call: TRBJ1-2
cdr3_length: 13
cdr3_aa: CATEQGGTYGYTF
cdr3_nt: TGTGCCACCGAACAGGGAGGGACTTATGGCTACACCTTC

clone_size: once
v_call: TRBV4-3
d_call: TRBD2
j_call: TRBJ2-2
cdr3_length: 17
cdr3_aa: CASSQRTLAGAVGELFF
cdr3_nt: TGCGCCAGCAGCCAGAGGACACTAGCGGGAGCCGTCGGGGAGCTGTTTTTT

clone_size: NA
v_call: TRBV30
d_call: NA
j_call: TRBJ1-5
cdr3_length: 18
cdr3_aa: CAWSVGKEVYRSNQPQHF
cdr3_nt: TGTGCCTGGAGTGTCGGGAAAGAGGTGTATAGGAGCAATCAGCCCCAGCATTTT

clone_size: NA
v_call: TRBV6-1
d_call: TRBD1
j_call: TRBJ1-1
cdr3_length: 14
cdr3_aa: CASTQGVLNTEAFF
cdr3_nt: TGTGCCAGCACCCAGGGGGTCCTGAACACTGAAGCTTTCTTT

clone_size: NA
v_call: TRBV5-1
d_call: NA
j_call: TRBJ2-6
cdr3_length: 17
cdr3_aa: CASSYHTGLSGANVLTF
cdr3_nt: TGCGCCAGCAGCTATCATACAGGGCTCTCTGGGGCCAACGTCCTGACTTTC

clone_size: NA
v_call: TRBV6-1
d_call: TRBD1
j_call: TRBJ1-6
cdr3_length: 14
cdr3_aa: CASSLGQVNSPLHF
cdr3_nt: TGTGCCAGCAGCCTGGGACAGGTGAATTCACCCCTCCACTTT

clone_size: once
v_call: TRBV10-3
d_call: NA
j_call: TRBJ2-6
cdr3_length: 18
cdr3_aa: CAISESPQGIMGANVLTF
cdr3_nt: TGTGCCATCAGTGAGTCCCCCCAGGGGATAATGGGGGCCAACGTCCTGACTTTC

clone_size: NA
v_call: TRBV4-1
d_call: NA
j_call: TRBJ2-5
cdr3_length: 14
cdr3_aa: CASSQEWGSETQYF
cdr3_nt: TGCGCCAGCAGCCAAGAATGGGGCAGCGAGACCCAGTACTTC

clone_size: NA
v_call: TRBV29-1
d_call: NA
j_call: TRBJ2-1
cdr3_length: 14
cdr3_aa: CSVDRQGKVNEQFF
cdr3_nt: TGCAGCGTTGACAGGCAGGGTAAGGTCAATGAGCAGTTCTTC

clone_size: NA
v_call: TRBV5-1
d_call: NA
j_call: TRBJ2-3
cdr3_length: 20
cdr3_aa: CASSLARGNVVGSRGDTQYF
cdr3_nt: TGCGCCAGCAGCTTGGCCAGGGGAAATGTGGTCGGGTCCCGGGGGGATACGCAGTATTTT

clone_size: once
v_call: TRBV5-6
d_call: NA
j_call: TRBJ2-3
cdr3_length: 17
cdr3_aa: CASSLVQRHPSTDTQYF
cdr3_nt: TGTGCCAGCAGCTTGGTCCAGCGGCACCCTAGCACAGATACGCAGTATTTT

clone_size: NA
v_call: TRBV5-1
d_call: TRBD2
j_call: TRBJ2-1
cdr3_length: 16
cdr3_aa: CASSLAPSGIVREEFF
cdr3_nt: TGCGCCAGCAGCTTGGCCCCTAGCGGGATCGTTCGGGAAGAGTTCTTC

clone_size: once
v_call: TRBV28
d_call: NA
j_call: TRBJ1-2
cdr3_length: 14
cdr3_aa: CASSLWGPNYGYTF
cdr3_nt: TGTGCCAGCAGTTTATGGGGGCCTAACTATGGCTACACCTTC

clone_size: NA
v_call: TRBV7-2
d_call: NA
j_call: TRBJ1-4
cdr3_length: 13
cdr3_aa: CASSFGVNEKLFF
cdr3_nt: TGTGCCAGCAGCTTTGGAGTGAATGAAAAACTGTTTTTT

clone_size: NA
v_call: TRBV6-1
d_call: NA
j_call: TRBJ1-1
cdr3_length: 15
cdr3_aa: CASSEALRVHTEAFF
cdr3_nt: TGTGCCAGCAGTGAAGCGCTTCGTGTCCACACTGAAGCTTTCTTT

clone_size: NA
v_call: TRBV6-5
d_call: TRBD1
j_call: TRBJ2-2
cdr3_length: 15
cdr3_aa: CASRMTGVNTGELFF
cdr3_nt: TGTGCCAGCCGTATGACAGGGGTGAACACCGGGGAGCTGTTTTTT

clone_size: once
v_call: TRBV5-1
d_call: NA
j_call: TRBJ2-7
cdr3_length: 15
cdr3_aa: CASSLGTGVRHEQYF
cdr3_nt: TGCGCCAGCAGCCTAGGGACTGGGGTAAGGCACGAGCAGTACTTC

clone_size: NA
v_call: TRBV7-2
d_call: NA
j_call: TRBJ1-5
cdr3_length: 15
cdr3_aa: CASSLAGGGNQPQHF
cdr3_nt: TGTGCCAGCAGCCTAGCGGGGGGCGGCAATCAGCCCCAGCATTTT

clone_size: NA
v_call: TRBV5-1
d_call: NA
j_call: TRBJ1-1
cdr3_length: 12
cdr3_aa: CASSLGLGEAFF
cdr3_nt: TGCGCCAGCAGCTTAGGTCTCGGAGAAGCTTTCTTT

clone_size: NA
v_call: TRBV5-1
d_call: TRBD1
j_call: TRBJ2-2
cdr3_length: 15
cdr3_aa: CASSLDRPYTGELFF
cdr3_nt: TGCGCCAGCAGCCTGGACAGGCCCTACACCGGGGAGCTGTTTTTT

clone_size: NA
v_call: TRBV9
d_call: NA
j_call: TRBJ2-4
cdr3_length: 15
cdr3_aa: CASSVGQEAKNIQYF
cdr3_nt: TGTGCCAGCAGCGTAGGGCAGGAAGCCAAAAACATTCAGTACTTC

clone_size: NA
v_call: TRBV25-1
d_call: TRBD1
j_call: TRBJ2-7
cdr3_length: 15
cdr3_aa: CASSETGTGAYEQYF
cdr3_nt: TGTGCCAGCAGTGAAACCGGGACAGGGGCCTACGAGCAGTACTTC

clone_size: NA
v_call: TRBV7-2
d_call: NA
j_call: TRBJ2-5
cdr3_length: 14
cdr3_aa: CASSFPGLPRAQYF
cdr3_nt: TGTGCCAGCAGCTTTCCGGGCCTCCCTAGGGCCCAGTACTTC

clone_size: NA
v_call: TRBV27
d_call: NA
j_call: TRBJ2-7
cdr3_length: 14
cdr3_aa: CASSRTPGDYEQYF
cdr3_nt: TGTGCCAGCAGTCGAACGCCGGGGGACTACGAGCAGTACTTC

clone_size: NA
v_call: TRBV4-2
d_call: NA
j_call: TRBJ2-5
cdr3_length: 15
cdr3_aa: CASSQEGGRWETQYF
cdr3_nt: TGTGCCAGCAGCCAAGAAGGGGGGCGATGGGAGACCCAGTACTTC